Following are 4 T cell receptor beta chains from one sample sequenced in a study of breast tumors, draining lymph nodes, adjacent tissues. Samples came from axillary lymph nodes draining the breast cancer. TCRdb reprocessed the multiplex PCR reads with MiXCR, giving one entry per CDR3 protein. The table has 140,000 or so distinct CDR3 sequences, approximately 30% seen once. Sample: axillary lymph node tissue. The source of these receptors is a female donor with breast cancer. Some clones in this sample may be carry-over from other donors' samples.

This clonotype was counted ten times or more. Its ends do not fully match the called genes, so a read error is possible. The CDR3 bases are TGTGCCAGCAGTCACTCGCGGGTTAGTGGCTACACCTTC. Amino acids: CASSHSRVSGYTF. The V gene is TRBV6-5, the J gene TRBJ1-2; D is undetermined. CDR1 MNHEY and CDR2 SVGAGI come from the germline V gene. The CDR3 is 13 amino acids.

V gene TRBV12-3 or TRBV12-4 combines with J gene TRBJ1-2; 12 bases map to TRBD1. The V segment lost 6 bases and the J segment 8 bases; nucleotides outside the gene matches: 4. The CDR3 runs 13 residues. In DNA form, the CDR3 reads TGTGCCAGCAGGGGGACAGGGGGCAGGGGCTACACCTTC. It yields the protein CASRGTGGRGYTF.

In its sample, this clonotype was seen many times. This chain uses TRBV18 with TRBJ2-7, with D perhaps matching TRBD1 or TRBD2 (5 bases each). This CDR3 has 12 amino acids. The germline V gene encodes CDR1 KGHSH and CDR2 LQKENI. The germline V and J ends were trimmed by 10 bases and 1 base, with 11 bases remaining between them. The CDR3 reads CATMGVSYEQYF. The CDR3 DNA is TGTGCCACCATGGGGGTTTCCTACGAGCAGTACTTC.

The rearrangement uses TRBV12-3 or TRBV12-4 and TRBJ1-1; 10 bases are a match to TRBD1. There are 15 residues in the CDR3. Trimming removed 1 base from V and 4 bases from J; junction bases left unmatched: 3. The CDR3 coding sequence is TGTGCCAGCAGTTTAGGGAGGACAGGGGGCACTGAAGCTTTCTTT. It specifies CASSLGRTGGTEAFF.